Sequencing of this T cell receptor beta chain was carried out in a study of PD-L1 blockade in urothelial cancer. Study information: Prior chemotherapy regimens per patient numbered 0 to 3.

Here immunoSEQ multiplex PCR was the method, and the copy in TCRdb shows in-frame clones only, minus some. The sample lists tens of thousands of clones, roughly 90% occurring once. Time point indicated: peripheral blood 6 weeks after treatment start. Each patient gave between 1 and 8 samples, pretreatment and on-treatment. The CDR3 is 16 amino acids. The V and J ends lost 0 bases and 6 bases, in that order; junction bases with no gene match: 12. Germline V lookup: CDR1 SGHRS, CDR2 YFSETQ. The chain recombines TRBV5-1 with TRBJ2-7, with 7 bases fitting TRBD1. This clonotype originated in a man in his 60s with urothelial cancer. The sequences come from PBMCs, collected around atezolizumab (anti-PD-L1) treatment. In DNA, the CDR3 is TGCGCCAGCAGCTTGGGTTCAGGGGGATCCACTAGCGAGCAGTACTTC. This encodes CASSLGSGGSTSEQYF.